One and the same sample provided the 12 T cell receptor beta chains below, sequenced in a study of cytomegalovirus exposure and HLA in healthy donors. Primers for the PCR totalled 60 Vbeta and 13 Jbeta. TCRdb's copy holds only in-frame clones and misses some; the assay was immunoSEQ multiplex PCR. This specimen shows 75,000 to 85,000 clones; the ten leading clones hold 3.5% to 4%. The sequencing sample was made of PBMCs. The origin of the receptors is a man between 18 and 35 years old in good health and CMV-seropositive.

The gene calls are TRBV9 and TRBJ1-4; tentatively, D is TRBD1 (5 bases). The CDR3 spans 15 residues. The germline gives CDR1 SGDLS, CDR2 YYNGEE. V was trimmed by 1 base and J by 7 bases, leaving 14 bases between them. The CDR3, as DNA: TGTGCCAGCAGCGTACTGGGCCTTCAGGGTGAAAAACTGTTTTTT. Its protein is CASSVLGLQGEKLFF.

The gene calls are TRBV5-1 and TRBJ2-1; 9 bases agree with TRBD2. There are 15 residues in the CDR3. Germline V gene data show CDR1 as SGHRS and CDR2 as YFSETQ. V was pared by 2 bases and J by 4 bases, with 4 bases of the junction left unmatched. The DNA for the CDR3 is TGCGCCAGCAGCTTCGGTAGCGGGGGATACAATGAGCAGTTCTTC. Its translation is CASSFGSGGYNEQFF.

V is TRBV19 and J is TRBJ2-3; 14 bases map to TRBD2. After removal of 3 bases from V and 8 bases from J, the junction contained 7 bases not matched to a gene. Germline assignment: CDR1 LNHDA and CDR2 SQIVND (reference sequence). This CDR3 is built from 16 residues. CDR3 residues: CASSMGLAGAPSTQYF. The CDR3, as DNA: TGTGCCAGTAGTATGGGACTAGCGGGAGCACCGAGTACGCAGTATTTT.

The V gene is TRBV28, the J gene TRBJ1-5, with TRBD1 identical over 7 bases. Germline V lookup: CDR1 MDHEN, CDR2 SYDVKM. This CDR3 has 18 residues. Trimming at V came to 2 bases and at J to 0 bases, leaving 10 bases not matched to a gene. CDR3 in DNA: TGTGCCAGCAGTTTAAATACAGGGGCCCCCTATAGCAATCAGCCCCAGCATTTT. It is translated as CASSLNTGAPYSNQPQHF.

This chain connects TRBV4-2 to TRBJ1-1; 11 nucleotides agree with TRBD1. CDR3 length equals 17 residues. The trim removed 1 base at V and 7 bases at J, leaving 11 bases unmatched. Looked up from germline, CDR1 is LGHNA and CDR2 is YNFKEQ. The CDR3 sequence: CASSQVPGQGALGEAFF. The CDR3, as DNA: TGTGCCAGCAGCCAAGTTCCTGGACAGGGGGCGTTAGGTGAAGCTTTCTTT.

The CDR3 reads CASRSQGGTYEQYF. The CDR3 coding sequence is TGCGCCAGCAGGTCTCAGGGGGGTACCTACGAGCAGTACTTC. V is TRBV5-1 and J is TRBJ2-7, with D tentatively TRBD1 (7 bases). CDR3 length equals 14 residues. Germline CDR1 SGHRS, CDR2 YFSETQ. Trimming shortened V by 5 bases and J by 2 bases, and 14 bases separated the two germline ends.

For the CDR3, the DNA is TGTGCCAGCAGCCCAAACCCCGGGGCCTACGAGCAGTACTTC. The encoded protein is CASSPNPGAYEQYF. The chain couples TRBV7-8 to TRBJ2-7; possibly TRBD2 for D (5 bases). The ends were cut back, 5 bases at V and 2 bases at J, with 13 bases in the middle. Germline assignment: CDR1 SGHVS and CDR2 FQNEAQ. The length of the CDR3 is 14 residues.

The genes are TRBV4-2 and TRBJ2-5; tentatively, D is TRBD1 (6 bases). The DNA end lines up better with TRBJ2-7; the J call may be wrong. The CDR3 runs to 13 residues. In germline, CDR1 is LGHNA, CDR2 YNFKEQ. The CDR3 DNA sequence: TGTGCCAGCAGCCTAGGGGGCTCCTACGAGCAGTACTTC. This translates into CASSLGGSYEQYF.

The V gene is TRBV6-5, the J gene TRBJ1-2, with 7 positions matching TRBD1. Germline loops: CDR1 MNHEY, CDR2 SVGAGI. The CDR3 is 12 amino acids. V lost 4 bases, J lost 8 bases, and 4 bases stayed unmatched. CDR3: CASSFPGQGYTF. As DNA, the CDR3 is TGTGCCAGCAGTTTCCCGGGACAGGGCTACACCTTC.

In nucleotides, the CDR3 is TGCGCCACCAAGGGACAGGGAGCTTCCGGGGAGCTGTTTTTT. It codes for CATKGQGASGELFF. The J gene is TRBJ2-2, the V gene TRBV5-1; 9 nucleotides match TRBD1. From germline, CDR1 is SGHRS and CDR2 YFSETQ. The CDR3 extends over 14 amino acids. Germline trimming cut 9 bases from V and 6 bases from J; bases unmatched to any gene: 9.

The chain's CDR3 is CASSHPGGAGPSYEQYF. As DNA, the CDR3 is TGTGCCAGCAGCCACCCCGGGGGGGCAGGCCCCAGCTACGAGCAGTACTTC. This chain connects TRBV4-2 to TRBJ2-7, with TRBD2 matching over 8 bases. CDR3 size: 17 residues. V lost 3 bases to trimming and J lost 3 bases; unmatched junction nucleotides: 13. The germline V gene has CDR1 LGHNA and CDR2 YNFKEQ.

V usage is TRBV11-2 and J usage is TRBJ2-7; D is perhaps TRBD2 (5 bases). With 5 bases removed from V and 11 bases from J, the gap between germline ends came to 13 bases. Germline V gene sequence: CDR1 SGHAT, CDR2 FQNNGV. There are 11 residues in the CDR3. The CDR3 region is CASSPASGKYF. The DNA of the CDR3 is TGTGCCAGCAGCCCGGCGTCGGGAAAGTACTTC.